The present TCR beta chain was sequenced within a study of T cell repertoires in ileal Crohn's disease. The CDR3 sequence is 13 residues long. The V gene lost 5 bases and the J gene lost 5 bases, with 12 bases spanning the gap. Germline lookup yields CDR1 MNHNY and CDR2 SVGAGI (reference sequence). The study's findings and limits: All patients with clonality above 26.8% had endoscopic recurrence. Compared with CD4 T cells, sorted CD8 cells carried more expanded clones.

Notes on this clone: Its specificity is unknown.

Clones were read by immunoSEQ multiplex PCR, and TCRdb kept only the in-frame ones, dropping some. The top ten hold approximately 4% of the sample, which has more than 13,000 clones, over 70% seen once. Time point defined: neoterminal ileum biopsy at postoperative endoscopy, about 6 months after surgery. The clonotype was recovered from an adult with Crohn's disease. Source material: ileal tissue. The rearrangement uses TRBV6-6 and TRBJ2-5; D is unclear. The CDR3 DNA sequence: TGTGCCAGCAGTAATAGCAACTGGGAGACCCAGTACTTC. This codes for CASSNSNWETQYF.